This TCR beta chain came from a study of cytomegalovirus exposure and HLA in healthy donors. The donors were part of the validation cohort of over a hundred subjects. That cohort was separate from the first cohort, which comprised fewer than 800 subjects. Assay: immunoSEQ multiplex PCR; the TCRdb copy retains only in-frame clones and omits some. Of fewer than 150,000 clones detected, roughly 88% appear once; the ten largest clones hold 1.5% to 2%. V lost 3 bases and J 1 base, leaving 12 bases between the germline ends. Germline assignment: CDR1 KGHSH and CDR2 LQKENI. The CDR3 spans 16 residues. Sequencing was done on a sample of PBMCs. The clonotype comes from a man between 18 and 29 years old in good health and CMV-seronegative. The J gene is TRBJ2-2, the V gene TRBV18; perhaps TRBD1 as D (5 bases). The CDR3, as DNA: TGTGCCAGCTCACCGACGACAGTGCTGAACACCGGGGAGCTGTTTTTT. Amino acids: CASSPTTVLNTGELFF. Full variable domain (outside the CDR3, taken from reference TRBV18 and TRBJ2-2): NAGVMQNPRHLVRRRGQEARLRCSPMKGHSHVYWYRQLPEEGLKFMVYLQKENIIDESGMPKERFSAEFPKEGPSILRIQQVVRGDSAAYFCASSPTTVLNTGELFFGEGSRLTVL.